The clone carrying this T cell receptor beta chain was seen once. The antigen remains undetermined. PCR used 60 Vbeta primers and 13 Jbeta primers. TCRdb's table, derived via immunoSEQ multiplex PCR, lists solely in-frame clones and lacks some. The sample comprises roughly 120,000 clones, approximately 86% of which are singletons, and more than 1.5% rests with the top ten. The source of the sample is a study of cytomegalovirus exposure and HLA in healthy donors. At the level of the study: One earlier analysis, a look at about 179 million T cells, found some 120 million unique TCR beta sequences. Study-wide points: Apart from CMV serostatus, no immune exposure information was available. Researchers counted roughly 150 TCR beta chains as cytomegalovirus-associated. Most TCR sequences were uncommon, yet certain public TCRs appeared in many donors.

The germline V gene has CDR1 SGHRS and CDR2 YFSETQ. CDR3 length equals 14 residues. V lost 5 bases to trimming and J lost 5 bases; unmatched junction nucleotides: 6. This rearrangement joins TRBV5-1 to TRBJ1-1; 10 bases align to TRBD1. The sequence was collected from a man aged 35-49 years in good health and CMV-seronegative. Sequencing input: PBMCs. CDR3 sequence: CASSPGQGYTEAFF. CDR3 sequence (DNA): TGCGCCAGCAGTCCGGGACAGGGGTATACTGAAGCTTTCTTT. The full variable domain, with the rest looked up from reference TRBV5-1 and TRBJ1-1, is KAGVTQTPRYLIKTRGQQVTLSCSPISGHRSVSWYQQTPGQGLQFLFEYFSETQRNKGNFPGRFSGRQFSNSRSEMNVSTLELGDSALYLCASSPGQGYTEAFFGQGTRLTVV.